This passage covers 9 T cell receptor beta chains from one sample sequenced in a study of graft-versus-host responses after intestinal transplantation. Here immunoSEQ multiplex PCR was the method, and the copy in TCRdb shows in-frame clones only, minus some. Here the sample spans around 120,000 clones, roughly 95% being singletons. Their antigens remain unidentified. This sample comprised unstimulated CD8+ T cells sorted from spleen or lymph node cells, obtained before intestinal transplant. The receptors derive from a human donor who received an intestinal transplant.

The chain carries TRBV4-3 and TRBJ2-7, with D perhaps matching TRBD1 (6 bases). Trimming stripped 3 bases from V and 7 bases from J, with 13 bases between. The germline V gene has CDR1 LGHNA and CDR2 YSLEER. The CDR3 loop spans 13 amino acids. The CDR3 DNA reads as TGCGCCAGCAGCCATCCTCAACAGGGAGAGCAGTACTTC. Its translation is CASSHPQQGEQYF.

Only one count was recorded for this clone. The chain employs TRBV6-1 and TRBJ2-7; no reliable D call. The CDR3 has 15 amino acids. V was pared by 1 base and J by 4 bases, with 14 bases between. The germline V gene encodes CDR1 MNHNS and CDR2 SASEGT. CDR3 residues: CASSEGGWLPYEQYF. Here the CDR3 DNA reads TGTGCCAGCAGTGAAGGAGGATGGCTGCCTTACGAGCAGTACTTC.

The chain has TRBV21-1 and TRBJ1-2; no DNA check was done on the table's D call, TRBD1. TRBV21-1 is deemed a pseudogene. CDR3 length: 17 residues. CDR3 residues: CASSKKGIGQGTYGYTF. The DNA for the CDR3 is TGTGCCAGCAGCAAAAAAGGAATAGGACAGGGTACCTATGGCTACACCTTC.

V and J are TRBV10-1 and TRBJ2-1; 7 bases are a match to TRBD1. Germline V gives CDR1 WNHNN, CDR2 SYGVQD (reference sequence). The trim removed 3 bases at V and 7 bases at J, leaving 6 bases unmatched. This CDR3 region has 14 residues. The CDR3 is CASSDSGTENEQFF. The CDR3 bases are TGCGCCAGCAGTGACAGTGGGACAGAAAATGAGCAGTTCTTC.

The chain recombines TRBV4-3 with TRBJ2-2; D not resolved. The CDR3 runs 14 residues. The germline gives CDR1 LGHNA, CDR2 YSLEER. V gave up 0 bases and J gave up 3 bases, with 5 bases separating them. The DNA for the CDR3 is TGCGCCAGCAGCCAAGACAGGTACACCGGGGAGCTGTTTTTT. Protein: CASSQDRYTGELFF.

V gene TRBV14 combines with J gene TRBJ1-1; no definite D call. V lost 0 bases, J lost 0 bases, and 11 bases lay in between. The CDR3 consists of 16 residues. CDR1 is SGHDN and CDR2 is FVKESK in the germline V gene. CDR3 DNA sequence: TGTGCCAGCAGCCAAGATACCGGGGATGTGAACACTGAAGCTTTCTTT. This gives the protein CASSQDTGDVNTEAFF.

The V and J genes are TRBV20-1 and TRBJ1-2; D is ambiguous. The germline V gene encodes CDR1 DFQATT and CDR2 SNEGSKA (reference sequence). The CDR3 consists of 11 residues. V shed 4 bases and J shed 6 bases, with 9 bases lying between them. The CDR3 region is CSANVAHGYTF. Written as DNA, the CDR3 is TGCAGTGCTAACGTAGCCCATGGCTACACCTTC.

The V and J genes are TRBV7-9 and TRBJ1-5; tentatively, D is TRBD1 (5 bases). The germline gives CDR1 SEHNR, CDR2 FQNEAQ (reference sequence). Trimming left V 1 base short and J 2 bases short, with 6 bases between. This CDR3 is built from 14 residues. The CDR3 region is CASSLGGGNQPQHF. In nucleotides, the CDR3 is TGTGCCAGCAGCTTAGGGGGGGGCAATCAGCCCCAGCATTTT.

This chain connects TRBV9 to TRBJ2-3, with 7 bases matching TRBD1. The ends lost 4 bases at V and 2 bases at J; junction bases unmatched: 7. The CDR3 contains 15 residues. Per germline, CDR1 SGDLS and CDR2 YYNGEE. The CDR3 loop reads CASSRGGSFTDTQYF. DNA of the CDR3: TGTGCCAGCAGCCGAGGGGGCTCCTTCACAGATACGCAGTATTTT.